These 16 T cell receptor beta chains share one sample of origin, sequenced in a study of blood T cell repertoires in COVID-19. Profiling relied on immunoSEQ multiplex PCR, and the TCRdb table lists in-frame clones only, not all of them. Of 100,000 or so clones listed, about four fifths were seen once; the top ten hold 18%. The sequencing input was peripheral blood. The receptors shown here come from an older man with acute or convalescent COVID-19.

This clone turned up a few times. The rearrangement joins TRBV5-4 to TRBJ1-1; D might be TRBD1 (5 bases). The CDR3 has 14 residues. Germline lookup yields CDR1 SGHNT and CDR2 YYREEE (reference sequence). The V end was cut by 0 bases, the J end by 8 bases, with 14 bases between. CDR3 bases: TGTGCCAGCAGCTTGGTTGGAGCGGGGGACGAAGCTTTCTTT. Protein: CASSLVGAGDEAFF.

CDR3 in DNA: TGTGCCAGTAGTAGCGAGGGGGCCCAGCGGGCGGAAGCTTTCTTT. This translates into CASSSEGAQRAEAFF. V usage is TRBV19 and J usage is TRBJ1-1, with TRBD1 matching 7 bases. The CDR3 is 15 amino acids. Unmatched junction bases numbered 13, after V lost 4 bases and J lost 8 bases. The germline gives CDR1 LNHDA, CDR2 SQIVND (reference sequence).

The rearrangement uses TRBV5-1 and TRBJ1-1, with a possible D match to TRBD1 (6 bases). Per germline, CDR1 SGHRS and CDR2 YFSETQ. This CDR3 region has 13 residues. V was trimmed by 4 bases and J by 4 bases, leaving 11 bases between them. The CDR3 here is CASSPQGPTEAFF. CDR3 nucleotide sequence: TGCGCCAGCAGCCCCCAGGGGCCCACTGAAGCTTTCTTT.

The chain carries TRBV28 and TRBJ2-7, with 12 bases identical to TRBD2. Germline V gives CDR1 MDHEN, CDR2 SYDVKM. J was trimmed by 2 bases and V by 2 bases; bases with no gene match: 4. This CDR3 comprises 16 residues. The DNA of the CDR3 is TGTGCCAGCAGTTTAGGAGCTAGCGGGAGGGCCTACGAGCAGTACTTC. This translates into CASSLGASGRAYEQYF. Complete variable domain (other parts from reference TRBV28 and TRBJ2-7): DVKVTQSSRYLVKRTGEKVFLECVQDMDHENMFWYRQDPGLGLRLIYFSYDVKMKEKGDIPEGYSVSREKKERFSLILESASTNQTSMYLCASSLGASGRAYEQYFGPGTRLTVT.

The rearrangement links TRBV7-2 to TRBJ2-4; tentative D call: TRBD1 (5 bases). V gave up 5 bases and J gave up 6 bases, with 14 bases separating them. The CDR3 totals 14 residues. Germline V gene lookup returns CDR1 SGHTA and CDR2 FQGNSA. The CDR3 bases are TGTGCCAGCAGCCCTTGGGCAGGGATAAACATTCAGTACTTC. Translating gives CASSPWAGINIQYF.

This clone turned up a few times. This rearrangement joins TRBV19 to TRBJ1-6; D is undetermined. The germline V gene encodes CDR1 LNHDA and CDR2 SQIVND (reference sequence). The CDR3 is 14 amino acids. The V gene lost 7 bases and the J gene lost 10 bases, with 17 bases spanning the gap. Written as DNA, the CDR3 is TGTGCCAGTAACAATGGGGAGTTAGGATCACCCCTCCACTTT. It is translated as CASNNGELGSPLHF.

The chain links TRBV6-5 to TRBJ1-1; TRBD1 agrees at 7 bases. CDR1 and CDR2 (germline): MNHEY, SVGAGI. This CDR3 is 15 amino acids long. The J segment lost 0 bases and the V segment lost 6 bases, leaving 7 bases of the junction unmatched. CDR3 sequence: CASRKDRAMNTEAFF. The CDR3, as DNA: TGTGCCAGCAGAAAAGACAGGGCGATGAACACTGAAGCTTTCTTT.

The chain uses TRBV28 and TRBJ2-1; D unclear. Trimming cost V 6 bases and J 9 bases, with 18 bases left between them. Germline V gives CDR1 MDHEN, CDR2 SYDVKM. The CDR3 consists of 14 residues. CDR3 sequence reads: CASRPPSVESEQFF. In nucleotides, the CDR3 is TGTGCCAGCAGACCTCCCTCCGTAGAAAGTGAGCAGTTCTTC.

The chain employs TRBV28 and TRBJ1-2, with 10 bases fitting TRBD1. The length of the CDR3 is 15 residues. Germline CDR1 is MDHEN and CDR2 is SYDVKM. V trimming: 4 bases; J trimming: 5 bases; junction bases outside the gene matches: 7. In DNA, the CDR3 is TGTGCCAGCAGTTCCCCCGGGACAGGGGAGTATGGCTACACCTTC. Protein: CASSSPGTGEYGYTF.

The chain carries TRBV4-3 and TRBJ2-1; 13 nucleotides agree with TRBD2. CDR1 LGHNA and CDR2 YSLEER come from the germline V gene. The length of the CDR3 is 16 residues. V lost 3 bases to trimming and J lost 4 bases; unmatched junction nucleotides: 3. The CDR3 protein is CASSHGLAGAYNEQFF. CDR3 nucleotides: TGCGCCAGCAGCCACGGACTAGCGGGGGCTTACAATGAGCAGTTCTTC.

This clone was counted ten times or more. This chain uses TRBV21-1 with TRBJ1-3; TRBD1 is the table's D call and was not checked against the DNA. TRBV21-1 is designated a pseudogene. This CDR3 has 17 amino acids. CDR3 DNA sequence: TGTGCCAGCAGCAAGGACAGGGTCTTGACATCTGGAAACACCATATATTTT. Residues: CASSKDRVLTSGNTIYF.

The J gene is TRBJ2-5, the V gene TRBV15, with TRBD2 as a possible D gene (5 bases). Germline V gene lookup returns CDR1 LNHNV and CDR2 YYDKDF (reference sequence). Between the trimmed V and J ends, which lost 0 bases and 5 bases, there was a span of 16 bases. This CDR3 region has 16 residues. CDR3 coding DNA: TGTGCCACCAGCAGAGATTTAGGGAGAGTGGAGGAGACCCAGTACTTC. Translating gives CATSRDLGRVEETQYF.

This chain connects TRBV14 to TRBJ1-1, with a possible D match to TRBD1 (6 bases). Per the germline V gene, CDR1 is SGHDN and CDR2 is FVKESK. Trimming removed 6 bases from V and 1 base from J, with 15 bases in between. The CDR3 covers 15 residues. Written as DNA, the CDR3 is TGTGCCAGCAGGCGTATGGACAGATCGAACACTGAAGCTTTCTTT. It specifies CASRRMDRSNTEAFF. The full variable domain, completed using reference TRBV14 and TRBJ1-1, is EAGVTQFPSHSVIEKGQTVTLRCDPISGHDNLYWYRRVMGKEIKFLLHFVKESKQDESGMPNNRFLAERTGGTYSTLKVQPAELEDSGVYFCASRRMDRSNTEAFFGQGTRLTVV.

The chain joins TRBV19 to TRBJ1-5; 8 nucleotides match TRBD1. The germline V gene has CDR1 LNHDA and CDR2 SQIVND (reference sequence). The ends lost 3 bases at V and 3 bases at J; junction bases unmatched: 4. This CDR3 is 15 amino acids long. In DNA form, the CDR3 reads TGTGCCAGTAGTATCCCCAGGGGGCACAATCAGCCCCAGCATTTT. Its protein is CASSIPRGHNQPQHF.

As DNA, the CDR3 is TGTGCCAGTAGTATGGGGGGGCCCCAGCCCCAGCATTTT. Amino acid sequence: CASSMGGPQPQHF. The V gene is TRBV19, the J gene TRBJ1-5; D is possibly TRBD1 (6 bases). This CDR3 has 13 amino acids. V was cut by 3 bases and J by 7 bases, with 10 bases left in between. Germline V gene sequence: CDR1 LNHDA, CDR2 SQIVND (reference sequence).

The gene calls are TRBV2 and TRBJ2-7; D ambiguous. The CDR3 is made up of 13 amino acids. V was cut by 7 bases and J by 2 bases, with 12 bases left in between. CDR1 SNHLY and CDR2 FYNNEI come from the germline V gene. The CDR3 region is CASKSNRAYEQYF. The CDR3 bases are TGTGCCAGCAAGTCAAACAGAGCCTACGAGCAGTACTTC.